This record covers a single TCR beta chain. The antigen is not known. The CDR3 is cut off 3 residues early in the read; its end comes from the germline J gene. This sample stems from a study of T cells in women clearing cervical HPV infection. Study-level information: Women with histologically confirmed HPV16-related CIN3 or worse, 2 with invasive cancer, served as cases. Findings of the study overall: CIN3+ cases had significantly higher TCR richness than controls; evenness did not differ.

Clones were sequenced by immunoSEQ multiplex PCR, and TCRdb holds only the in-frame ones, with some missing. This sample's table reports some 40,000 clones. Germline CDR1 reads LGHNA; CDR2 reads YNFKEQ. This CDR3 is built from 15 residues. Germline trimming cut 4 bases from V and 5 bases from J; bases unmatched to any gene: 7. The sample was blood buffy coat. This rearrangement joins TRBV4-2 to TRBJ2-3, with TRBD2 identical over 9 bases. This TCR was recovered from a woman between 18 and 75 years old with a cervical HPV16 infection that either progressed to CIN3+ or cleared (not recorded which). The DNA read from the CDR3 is TGTGCCAGCAGCCCCATGGGACTAGCCCAAGATACG. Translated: CASSPMGLAQDT. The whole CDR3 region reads CASSPMGLAQDTQYF.